These T cell receptor beta chains were read from a single sample in a study of blood T cell repertoires in COVID-19. Clones were read by immunoSEQ multiplex PCR, and TCRdb kept only the in-frame ones, dropping some. The sample shows 65,000 to 95,000 clones, 78% of them seen only once. Sequencing was performed on peripheral blood. Receptors originate from a human donor in a cohort sampled during active COVID-19. Both conserved end residues are part of each CDR3. D genes are given only for firm matches. The listing skips clone size in some rows; elsewhere it reads once, few, many or a size class.

abundance	v_gene	d_gene	j_gene	CDR3nt	CDR3aa
NA	TRBV9	NA	TRBJ2-2	TGTGCCAGCAGCCCCTCGAACACCGGGGAGCTGTTTTTT	CASSPSNTGELFF
NA	TRBV13	NA	TRBJ2-2	TGTGCCAGCAGCGGAGGGACGGGCCCCGGGGAGCTGTTTTTT	CASSGGTGPGELFF
NA	TRBV24-1	NA	TRBJ2-1	TGTGCCACCAGTGATGAGTGGCGGGATGGGGGTGAGCAGTTCTTC	CATSDEWRDGGEQFF
NA	TRBV7-2	NA	TRBJ2-3	TGTGCCAGCAGCCCGGCGATAGCCCCAGATACGCAGTATTTT	CASSPAIAPDTQYF
NA	TRBV28	TRBD1	TRBJ1-5	TGTGCCAGCAGTCCCGCTCAAGGGACAGATAGCAATCAGCCCCAGCATTTT	CASSPAQGTDSNQPQHF
NA	TRBV27	TRBD1	TRBJ1-1	TGTGCCAGCAGTTTACGGCAGGGGGGTATCAACACTGAAGCTTTCTTT	CASSLRQGGINTEAFF
NA	TRBV5-6	TRBD1	TRBJ1-2	TGTGCCAGCAGCTCCCTAGACAGGGATTATGGCTACACCTTC	CASSSLDRDYGYTF
NA	TRBV9	NA	TRBJ2-5	TGTGCCAGCAGCGTAGAGAGTTTCCAAGAGACCCAGTACTTC	CASSVESFQETQYF
NA	TRBV11-2	TRBD2	TRBJ2-5	TGTGCCAGCAGCCCCCCCGCTAGCGGGTTTCAAGAGACCCAGTACTTC	CASSPPASGFQETQYF
NA	TRBV12-3/TRBV12-4	NA	TRBJ2-6	TGTGCCAGCGGCAGCTCTGGGGCCAACGTCCTGACTTTC	CASGSSGANVLTF
NA	TRBV7-8	NA	TRBJ1-6	TGTGCCAGCAGCTTAGTGGATTGGTTGAGGTCGAGTAATTCACCCCTCCACTTT	CASSLVDWLRSSNSPLHF
once	TRBV4-3	TRBD2	TRBJ2-1	TGCGCCAGCAGCCTTTTACTAGCGGGAGAGGGCAATGAGCAGTTCTTC	CASSLLLAGEGNEQFF
NA	TRBV6-5	NA	TRBJ2-2	TGTGCCAGCAGTTACGGTGTCAGGGAGGTCGGGGAGCTGTTTTTT	CASSYGVREVGELFF
NA	TRBV28	TRBD2	TRBJ2-7	TGTGCCAGCGGCAGCGGGGGCTACGAGCAGTACTTC	CASGSGGYEQYF
NA	TRBV11-3	TRBD1	TRBJ2-3	TGTGCCAGCAGCCCCAGGGCCAGGGACAGGGTCACAGATACGCAGTATTTT	CASSPRARDRVTDTQYF
NA	TRBV5-1	TRBD2	TRBJ2-7	TGCGCCAGCAGCTTGGTAAGCGGGGGCGTCGCGATCCAGCAGTACTTC	CASSLVSGGVAIQQYF
NA	TRBV7-2	NA	TRBJ1-1	TGTGCCAGCAGCACGACAACCAAGGTGAACACTGAAGCTTTCTTT	CASSTTTKVNTEAFF
NA	TRBV11-2	NA	TRBJ2-5	TGTGCCAGCAGCTCAACCGGGGTCCAAGAGACCCAGTACTTC	CASSSTGVQETQYF
NA	TRBV12-5	NA	TRBJ2-5	TGTGCTAGTGGTTTAGAACTATTCGAGACCCAGTACTTC	CASGLELFETQYF
NA	TRBV30	TRBD1	TRBJ1-1	TGTGCCTGGAGCCTGACAGGGGGCTTCACTGAAGCTTTCTTT	CAWSLTGGFTEAFF
NA	TRBV6-6	NA	TRBJ1-1	TGTGCCAGCATGCGGCAGGGAGGATGGACTGAAGCTTTCTTT	CASMRQGGWTEAFF
once	TRBV12-5	NA	TRBJ1-1	TGTGCTAGTGCACTTTGGGCAGGGGAGGGAGCTTTCTTT	CASALWAGEGAFF
NA	TRBV4-1	NA	TRBJ1-5	TGCGCCAGCAGCCAAGAATTAGGGGTGATGCGTCAGCCCCAGCATTTT	CASSQELGVMRQPQHF
few	TRBV7-8	TRBD2	TRBJ2-1	TGTGCCAGCAGCTTGGGCGCGGGGGGGAACAATGAGCAGTTCTTC	CASSLGAGGNNEQFF
NA	TRBV4-2	NA	TRBJ2-3	TGTGCCAGCAGACTTGAGGGGGGGAGCACAGATACGCAGTATTTT	CASRLEGGSTDTQYF
few	TRBV12-5	TRBD1	TRBJ1-5	TGTGCTAGTGGTTCACCGACAGGGGGAGAATATAGCAATCAGCCCCAGCATTTT	CASGSPTGGEYSNQPQHF
NA	TRBV10-3	NA	TRBJ1-2	TGTGCCACCGGGGCGGGAGATGGCTACACCTTC	CATGAGDGYTF
NA	TRBV5-8	NA	TRBJ2-2	TGTGCCAGCAGCTCTAGAAATCGGGGTAACACCGGGGAGCTGTTTTTT	CASSSRNRGNTGELFF
NA	TRBV24-1	TRBD1	TRBJ1-4	TGTGCCACCAGCTCGACAGGGTCGGAAGGTGAAAAACTGTTTTTT	CATSSTGSEGEKLFF
NA	TRBV18	TRBD1	TRBJ1-1	TGTGCCAGCTCACCCGCGACAGGGACCCCCATGAACACTGAAGCTTTCTTT	CASSPATGTPMNTEAFF